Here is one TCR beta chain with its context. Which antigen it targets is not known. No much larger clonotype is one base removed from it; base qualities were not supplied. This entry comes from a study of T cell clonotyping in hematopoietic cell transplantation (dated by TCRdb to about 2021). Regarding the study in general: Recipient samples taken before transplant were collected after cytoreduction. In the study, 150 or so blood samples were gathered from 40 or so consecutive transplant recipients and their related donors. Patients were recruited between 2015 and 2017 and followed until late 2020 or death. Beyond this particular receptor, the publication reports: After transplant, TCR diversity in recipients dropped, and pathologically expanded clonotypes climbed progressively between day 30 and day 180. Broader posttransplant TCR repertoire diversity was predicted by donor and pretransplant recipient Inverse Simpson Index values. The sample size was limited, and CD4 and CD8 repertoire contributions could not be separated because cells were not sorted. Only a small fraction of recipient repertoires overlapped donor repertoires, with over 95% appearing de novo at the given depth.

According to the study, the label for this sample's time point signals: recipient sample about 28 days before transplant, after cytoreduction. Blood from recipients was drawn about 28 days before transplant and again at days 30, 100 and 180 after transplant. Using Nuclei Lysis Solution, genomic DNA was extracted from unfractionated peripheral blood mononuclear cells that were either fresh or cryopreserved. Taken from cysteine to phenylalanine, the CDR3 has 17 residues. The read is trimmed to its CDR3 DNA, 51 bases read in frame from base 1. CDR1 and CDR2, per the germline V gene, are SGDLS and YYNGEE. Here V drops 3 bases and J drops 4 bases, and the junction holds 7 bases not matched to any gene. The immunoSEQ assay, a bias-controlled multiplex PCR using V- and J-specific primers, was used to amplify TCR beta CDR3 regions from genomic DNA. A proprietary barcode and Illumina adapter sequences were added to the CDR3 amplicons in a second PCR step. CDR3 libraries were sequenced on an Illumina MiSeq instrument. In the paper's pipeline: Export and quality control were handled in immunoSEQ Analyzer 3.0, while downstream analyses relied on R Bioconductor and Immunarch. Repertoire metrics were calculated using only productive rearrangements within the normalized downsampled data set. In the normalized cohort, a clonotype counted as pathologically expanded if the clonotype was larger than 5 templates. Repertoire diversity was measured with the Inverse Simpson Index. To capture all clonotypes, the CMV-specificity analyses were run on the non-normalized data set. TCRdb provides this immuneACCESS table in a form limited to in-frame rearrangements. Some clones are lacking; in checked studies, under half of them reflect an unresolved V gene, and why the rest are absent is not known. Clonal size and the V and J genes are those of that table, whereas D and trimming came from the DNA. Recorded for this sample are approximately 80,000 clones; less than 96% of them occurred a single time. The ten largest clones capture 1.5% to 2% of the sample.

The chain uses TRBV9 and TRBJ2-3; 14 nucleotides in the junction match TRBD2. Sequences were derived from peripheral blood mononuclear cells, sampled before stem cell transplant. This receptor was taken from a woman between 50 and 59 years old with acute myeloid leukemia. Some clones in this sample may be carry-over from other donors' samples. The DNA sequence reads TGTGCCAGCAGCGCCCGGGGGACTAGCGGGAGTTCAGATACGCAGTATTTT. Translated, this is CASSARGTSGSSDTQYF.